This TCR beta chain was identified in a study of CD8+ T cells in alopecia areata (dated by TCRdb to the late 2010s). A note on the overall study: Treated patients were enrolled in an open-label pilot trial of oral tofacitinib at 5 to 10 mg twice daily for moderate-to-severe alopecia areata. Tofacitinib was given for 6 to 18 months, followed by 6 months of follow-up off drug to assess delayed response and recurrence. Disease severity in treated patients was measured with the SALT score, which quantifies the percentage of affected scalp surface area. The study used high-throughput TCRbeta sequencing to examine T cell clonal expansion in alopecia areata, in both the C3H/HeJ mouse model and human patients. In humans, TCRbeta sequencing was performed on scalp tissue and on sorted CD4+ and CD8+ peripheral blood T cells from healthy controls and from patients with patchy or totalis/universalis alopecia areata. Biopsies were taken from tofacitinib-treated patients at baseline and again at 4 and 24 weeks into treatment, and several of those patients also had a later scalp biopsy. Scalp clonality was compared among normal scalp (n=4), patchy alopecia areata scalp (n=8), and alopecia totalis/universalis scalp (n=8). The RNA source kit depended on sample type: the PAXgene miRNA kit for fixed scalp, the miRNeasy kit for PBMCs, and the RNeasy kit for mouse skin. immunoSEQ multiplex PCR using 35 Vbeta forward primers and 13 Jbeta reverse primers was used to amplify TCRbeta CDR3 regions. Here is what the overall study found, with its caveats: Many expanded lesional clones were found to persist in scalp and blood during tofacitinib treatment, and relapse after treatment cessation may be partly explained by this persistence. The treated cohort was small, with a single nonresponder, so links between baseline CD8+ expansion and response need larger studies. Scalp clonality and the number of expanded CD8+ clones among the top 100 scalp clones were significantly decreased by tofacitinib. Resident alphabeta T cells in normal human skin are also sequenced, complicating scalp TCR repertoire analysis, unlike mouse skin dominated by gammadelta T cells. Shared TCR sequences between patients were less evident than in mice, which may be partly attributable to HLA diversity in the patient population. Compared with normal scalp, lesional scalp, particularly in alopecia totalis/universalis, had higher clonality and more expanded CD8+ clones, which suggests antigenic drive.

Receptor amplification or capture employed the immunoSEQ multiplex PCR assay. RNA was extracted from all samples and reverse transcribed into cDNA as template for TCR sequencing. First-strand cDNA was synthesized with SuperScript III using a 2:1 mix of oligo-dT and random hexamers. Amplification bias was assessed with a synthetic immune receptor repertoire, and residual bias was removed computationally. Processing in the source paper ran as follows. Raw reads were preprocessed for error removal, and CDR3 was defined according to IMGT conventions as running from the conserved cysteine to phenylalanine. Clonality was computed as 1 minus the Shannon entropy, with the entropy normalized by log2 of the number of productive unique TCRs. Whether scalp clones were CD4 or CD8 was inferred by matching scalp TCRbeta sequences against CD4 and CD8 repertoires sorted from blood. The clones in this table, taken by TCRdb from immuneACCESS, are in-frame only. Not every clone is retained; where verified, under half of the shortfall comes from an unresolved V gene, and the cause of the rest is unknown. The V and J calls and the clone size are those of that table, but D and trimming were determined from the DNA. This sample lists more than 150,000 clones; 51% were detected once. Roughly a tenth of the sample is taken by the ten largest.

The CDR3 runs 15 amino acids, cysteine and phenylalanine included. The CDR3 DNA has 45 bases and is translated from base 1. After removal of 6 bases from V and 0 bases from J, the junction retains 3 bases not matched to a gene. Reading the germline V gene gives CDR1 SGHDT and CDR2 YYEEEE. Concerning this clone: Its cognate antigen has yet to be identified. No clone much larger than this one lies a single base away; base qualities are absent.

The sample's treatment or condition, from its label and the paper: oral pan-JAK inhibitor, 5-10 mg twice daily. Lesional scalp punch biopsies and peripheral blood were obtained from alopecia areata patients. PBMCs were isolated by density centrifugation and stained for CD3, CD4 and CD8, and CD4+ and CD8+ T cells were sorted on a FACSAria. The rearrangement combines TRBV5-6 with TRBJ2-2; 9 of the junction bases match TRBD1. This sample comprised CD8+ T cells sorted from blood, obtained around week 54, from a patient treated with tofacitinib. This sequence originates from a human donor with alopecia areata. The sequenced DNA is TGTGCCAGCATAGGGACAGGGACGAACACCGGGGAGCTGTTTTTT. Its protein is CASIGTGTNTGELFF.